These 32 T cell receptor beta chains originate from one sample sequenced in a study of T cell repertoires in cytomegalovirus infection. MiXCR, applied by TCRdb to the reads, yields one record per CDR3 protein. The table shows fewer than 300,000 distinct CDR3 sequences, with about 25% occurring only once. The sample consisted of PBMCs. The receptors shown here come from a human donor in good health (CMV status not recorded). Some clones in this sample may be carry-over from other donors' samples.

This clonotype was found many times. V usage is TRBV7-2 and J usage is TRBJ2-7; the D gene could be TRBD1 or TRBD2 (5 bases each). CDR3 length equals 14 residues. The V end was cut by 5 bases, the J end by 2 bases, with 13 bases between. CDR1 is SGHTA, CDR2 FQGNSA, per germline. Here the CDR3 DNA reads TGTGCCAGCAGCGCGACCGGGGCTACCTACGAGCAGTACTTC. Encoded protein: CASSATGATYEQYF.

There are many counts of this clonotype. The gene calls are TRBV7-2 and TRBJ1-2; D perhaps matches TRBD1 (6 bases). From germline, CDR1 is SGHTA and CDR2 FQGNSA. V was cut by 1 base and J by 8 bases, with 11 bases left in between. The CDR3 loop spans 13 amino acids. The CDR3 loop reads CASSLDGQRGYTF. In DNA form, the CDR3 reads TGTGCCAGCAGCTTAGACGGACAGCGGGGCTACACCTTC.

This chain connects TRBV7-2 to TRBJ2-7, with TRBD1 matching over 9 bases. Losses at the gene ends were 5 bases for V and 3 bases for J; bases not matched to a gene: 5. The CDR3 is 14 residues long. Per the germline V gene, CDR1 is SGHTA and CDR2 is FQGNSA. This chain's CDR3 is CASSAGQGGYEQYF. The CDR3 DNA is TGTGCCAGCAGCGCGGGACAGGGAGGCTACGAGCAGTACTTC.

This clonotype was observed a handful of times. This chain uses TRBV28 with TRBJ2-1; the D is unclear. This CDR3 spans 11 amino acids. V dropped 7 bases and J dropped 5 bases, with 6 bases sitting between them. In germline, CDR1 is MDHEN, CDR2 SYDVKM. Here the CDR3 DNA reads TGTGCCAGCATCTCGGACAATGAGCAGTTCTTC. This codes for CASISDNEQFF.

This clonotype was detected a few times. DNA for the CDR3: TGTGCCAGCAGCCCGACAAGTATTAATTCACCCCTCCACTTT. Its protein is CASSPTSINSPLHF. This chain connects TRBV13 to TRBJ1-6; no clear D gene. Looked up from germline, CDR1 is PRHDT and CDR2 is FYEKMQ (reference sequence). V was clipped by 5 bases and J by 6 bases, with 11 bases between them. This CDR3 has 14 residues.

This chain uses TRBV7-2 with TRBJ1-2, with TRBD1 as a possible D gene (5 bases). Germline V gene sequence: CDR1 SGHTA, CDR2 FQGNSA. The V end was cut by 5 bases, the J end by 5 bases, with 18 bases between. The CDR3 is 15 residues long. The chain's CDR3 is CASSPRDAEMYGYTF. CDR3 sequence (DNA): TGTGCCAGCAGCCCCCGGGACGCCGAGATGTATGGCTACACCTTC.

The chain is built from TRBV29-1 and TRBJ2-7, with D maybe TRBD2 (5 bases). The CDR3 runs 11 residues. V lost 4 bases, J lost 5 bases, and 9 bases lay in between. Germline-derived CDR1 and CDR2 are SQVTM and ANQGSEA. This CDR3 is CSVASSDEQYF. The CDR3, as DNA: TGCAGCGTTGCGAGTAGCGACGAGCAGTACTTC.

This clonotype was recorded a few times. V gene TRBV7-9 combines with J gene TRBJ1-4; maybe TRBD1 (5 bases). Germline V gene lookup returns CDR1 SEHNR and CDR2 FQNEAQ (reference sequence). V lost 0 bases and J lost 8, with 13 bases in between. This CDR3 region has 15 residues. The CDR3 coding sequence is TGTGCCAGCAGCTTAGCGGTCGGGGCTGGCGAAAAACTGTTTTTT. This codes for CASSLAVGAGEKLFF.

This clonotype came up many times. The chain has TRBV7-2 and TRBJ2-1; 12 bases are shared with TRBD2. CDR3 length: 16 amino acids. V was clipped by 7 bases and J by 9 bases; unmatched bases: 13. CDR1 SGHTA and CDR2 FQGNSA come from the germline V gene. The CDR3 region is CASIPPGLAGTGEQFF. In DNA form, the CDR3 reads TGTGCCAGCATACCACCGGGACTAGCGGGTACTGGTGAGCAGTTCTTC.

This sequence joins TRBV7-3 and TRBJ2-7, with a tentative D call TRBD2 (7 bases). Germline V gene data show CDR1 as SGHTA and CDR2 as FQGTGA. V lost 1 base, J lost 5 bases, and 12 bases lay in between. The CDR3 covers 14 residues. The CDR3 DNA is TGTGCCAGCAGCTTAATGGGAGGGGGAAACGAGCAGTACTTC. Translation gives CASSLMGGGNEQYF. Full variable domain (outside the CDR3, taken from reference TRBV7-3 and TRBJ2-7): GAGVSQTPSNKVTEKGKYVELRCDPISGHTALYWYRQSLGQGPEFLIYFQGTGAADDSGLPNDRFFAVRPEGSVSTLKIQRTERGDSAVYLCASSLMGGGNEQYFGPGTRLTVT.

In its sample, this clonotype was seen many times. The chain joins TRBV7-2 to TRBJ1-1, with D perhaps matching TRBD1 (5 bases). The V gene lost 5 bases and the J gene lost 7 bases, with 14 bases spanning the gap. The CDR3 has 13 residues. Per germline, CDR1 SGHTA and CDR2 FQGNSA. The CDR3 loop reads CASSPWGGIEAFF. CDR3 bases: TGTGCCAGCAGCCCCTGGGGGGGAATTGAAGCTTTCTTT.

This clonotype was observed a handful of times. The chain couples TRBV29-1 to TRBJ2-7, with a weak D call TRBD1 (6 bases). The CDR3 is 14 residues long. Germline loops: CDR1 SQVTM, CDR2 ANQGSEA. V lost 6 bases and J lost 2, with 17 bases in between. CDR3 loop: CSVGPMGAAYEQYF. Here the CDR3 DNA reads TGCAGCGTCGGTCCCATGGGGGCAGCCTACGAGCAGTACTTC.

The sample holds many counts of this clonotype. V is TRBV7-2 and J is TRBJ2-7; D remains ambiguous. V lost 0 bases to trimming and J lost 0 bases, with 6 bases between them. In germline, CDR1 is SGHTA, CDR2 FQGNSA. CDR3 length: 14 amino acids. The CDR3 spells CASSLAERSYEQYF. The CDR3 DNA sequence: TGTGCCAGCAGCTTAGCGGAACGCTCCTACGAGCAGTACTTC.

The chain combines TRBV30 with TRBJ2-4; D tentatively fits TRBD1 or TRBD2 (5 bases each). Germline lookup yields CDR1 GTSNPN and CDR2 SVGIG (reference sequence). The CDR3 has 16 residues. The germline V and J ends were trimmed by 0 bases and 2 bases, with 14 bases remaining between them. The CDR3 is CAWSVRGATPKNIQYF. The CDR3 coding sequence is TGTGCCTGGAGTGTACGAGGGGCGACCCCCAAAAACATTCAGTACTTC.

The rearrangement links TRBV5-1 to TRBJ2-1; D may be TRBD1 or TRBD2 (5 bases each). Germline V gene data show CDR1 as SGHRS and CDR2 as YFSETQ. V dropped 2 bases and J dropped 4 bases, with 10 bases sitting between them. The CDR3 has 14 residues. CDR3 nucleotides: TGCGCCAGCAGCTTCACCGGGACGTACAATGAGCAGTTCTTC. Its translation: CASSFTGTYNEQFF.

This clonotype appeared many times. V is TRBV7-8 and J is TRBJ2-7; D is undetermined. The V gene lost 1 base and the J gene lost 6 bases, with 13 bases spanning the gap. This CDR3 spans 14 amino acids. The germline CDR1 and CDR2 sequences are SGHVS and FQNEAQ. CDR3 region: CASSLGRRATEQYF. CDR3 coding DNA: TGTGCCAGCAGCTTAGGACGAAGGGCAACCGAGCAGTACTTC.

CDR3 in amino acids: CASSPTTTPSTGELFF. The CDR3, as DNA: TGTGCCAGCTCACCGACGACTACCCCGAGCACCGGGGAGCTGTTTTTT. The rearrangement links TRBV18 to TRBJ2-2; D is possibly TRBD2 (5 bases). This CDR3 region has 16 residues. Trimming cost V 3 bases and J 4 bases, with 15 bases left between them. Germline-derived CDR1 and CDR2 are KGHSH and LQKENI.

The table lists this clonotype with a few counts. The gene calls are TRBV20-1 and TRBJ1-5, with D unresolved. The germline V and J ends were trimmed by 3 bases and 6 bases, with 12 bases remaining between them. Germline-derived CDR1 and CDR2 are DFQATT and SNEGSKA (reference sequence). The CDR3 contains 13 residues. DNA of the CDR3: TGCAGTGCTAGGAGCCGGCCTGGTCAGCCCCAGCATTTT. It is translated as CSARSRPGQPQHF.

The sample holds a few counts of this clonotype. V is TRBV5-1 and J is TRBJ2-2, with D perhaps assigned TRBD1 or TRBD2 (5 bases each). The CDR3 consists of 15 residues. V shed 1 base and J shed 0 bases, with 7 bases lying between them. CDR1 SGHRS and CDR2 YFSETQ come from the germline V gene. The CDR3 sequence is CASSLTGPNTGELFF. The CDR3 nucleotides are TGCGCCAGCAGCTTGACGGGACCGAACACCGGGGAGCTGTTTTTT.

In its sample, this clonotype was seen a few times. The genes are TRBV20-1 and TRBJ2-7; perhaps TRBD2 as D (6 bases). Germline CDR1 is DFQATT and CDR2 is SNEGSKA (reference sequence). Trimming removed 3 bases from V and 6 bases from J, with 15 bases in between. The length of the CDR3 is 13 residues. CDR3 sequence reads: CSASLPGRSEQYF. CDR3 bases: TGCAGTGCTAGTCTCCCAGGGAGGTCCGAGCAGTACTTC.

The rearrangement uses TRBV20-1 and TRBJ2-2; 8 positions agree with TRBD1. V was pared by 5 bases and J by 4 bases, with 3 bases of the junction left unmatched. This CDR3 comprises 13 residues. Germline V CDR1 and CDR2: DFQATT, SNEGSKA (reference sequence). The CDR3 sequence: CSALDRGTGELFF. The CDR3 region has the DNA TGCAGTGCTCTCGACAGGGGCACCGGGGAGCTGTTTTTT.

The CDR3, as DNA: TGTGCCAGCAGTGATCAAAGGACCCGCCTAAGTAGGGATGAGCAGTTCTTC. Its protein is CASSDQRTRLSRDEQFF. The chain uses TRBV25-1 and TRBJ2-1; D is unresolved. Trimming shortened V by 3 bases and J by 8 bases, and 23 bases separated the two germline ends. The CDR3 is 17 residues long. CDR1 is MGHDK, CDR2 SYGVNS, per germline.

This clonotype was counted at least ten times. The rearrangement joins TRBV7-2 to TRBJ2-3, with 12 bases fitting TRBD2. Germline V gives CDR1 SGHTA, CDR2 FQGNSA. The CDR3 has 16 amino acids. With 3 bases clipped from V and 2 bases from J, the junction kept 3 bases outside the gene matches. The CDR3 region is CASSLASGRVTDTQYF. The CDR3 region has the DNA TGTGCCAGCAGCTTGGCTAGCGGGAGGGTCACAGATACGCAGTATTTT.

This clonotype was observed a handful of times. This sequence joins TRBV28 and TRBJ1-5; possibly TRBD1 for D (5 bases). From germline, CDR1 is MDHEN and CDR2 SYDVKM. Trimming removed 1 base from V and 6 bases from J, with 13 bases in between. This CDR3 comprises 15 residues. The DNA of the CDR3 is TGTGCCAGCAGTTTATCAATGGGGGGAGGTCAGCCCCAGCATTTT. Translating it yields CASSLSMGGGQPQHF.

The V and J genes are TRBV6-2 or TRBV6-3 and TRBJ2-7; D ambiguous. Germline CDR1 MNHEY, CDR2 SVGEGT. This CDR3 has 15 amino acids. With 4 bases removed from V and 2 bases from J, the gap between germline ends came to 15 bases. The CDR3 DNA follows: TGTGCCAGCAGTTCCTACACGAGACTCACCTACGAGCAGTACTTC. Its protein product is CASSSYTRLTYEQYF.

The chain combines TRBV7-4 with TRBJ1-2; D gene ambiguous. The germline CDR1 and CDR2 sequences are SGHVT and SQSDAQ. This CDR3 is 13 amino acids long. V was shortened by 4 bases and J by 1 base, with 7 bases between the two germline ends. The CDR3 loop is CASSWANNYGYTF. The DNA of the CDR3 is TGTGCCAGCAGCTGGGCGAATAACTATGGCTACACCTTC.

This clonotype was recorded many times. The CDR3 sequence: CASSTKTGSAFF. As DNA, the CDR3 is TGTGCCAGCAGCACAAAGACAGGCTCAGCTTTCTTT. The chain links TRBV7-2 to TRBJ1-1; weak D call: TRBD1 (6 bases). Trimming stripped 5 bases from V and 10 bases from J, with 14 bases between. CDR3 length equals 12 residues. CDR1 is SGHTA and CDR2 is FQGNSA in the germline V gene.

V and J are TRBV29-1 and TRBJ2-1; 8 nucleotides agree with TRBD2. The CDR3 runs 14 residues. Germline CDR1 reads SQVTM; CDR2 reads ANQGSEA. With V trimmed by 7 bases and J by 6 bases, 11 bases remained unmatched. The CDR3 nucleotides are TGCAGCGGGGCAACAGCGGGAGTAGTCAATGAGCAGTTCTTC. Translating it yields CSGATAGVVNEQFF.

In its sample, this clonotype was seen a few times. The chain's CDR3 is CASSPSSGTRTYEQYF. DNA for the CDR3: TGTGCCAGCAGCCCCTCTTCCGGGACTAGGACCTACGAGCAGTACTTC. J is TRBJ2-7 and V is TRBV14; TRBD2 matches at 8 bases. The CDR3 is 16 amino acids. V was clipped by 4 bases and J by 2 bases; unmatched bases: 10. Germline V gene sequence: CDR1 SGHDN, CDR2 FVKESK.

This clonotype was seen ten or more times. The chain is built from TRBV7-2 and TRBJ2-7; the D is unclear. V lost 0 bases and J lost 0, with 9 bases in between. The CDR3 has 15 amino acids. From germline, CDR1 is SGHTA and CDR2 FQGNSA. Here the CDR3 DNA reads TGTGCCAGCAGCTTAGCTCTCCTGAGCTCCTACGAGCAGTACTTC. Protein product: CASSLALLSSYEQYF.

In this sample, this clonotype turned up many times. The V and J genes are TRBV11-2 and TRBJ2-1, with unresolved D. Germline V CDR1 and CDR2: SGHAT, FQNNGV. The V and J ends lost 3 bases and 8 bases respectively, with 11 bases between them. CDR3 length: 13 amino acids. For the CDR3, the DNA is TGTGCCAGCAGCTTCTTGTTGCTTGATGAGCAGTTCTTC. Translation gives CASSFLLLDEQFF.

As for this clonotype: A much larger clone lies one base from this, so it may be a read error. The chain links TRBV7-2 to TRBJ2-5; D ambiguous. The germline gives CDR1 SGHTA, CDR2 FQGNSA. The CDR3 sequence is 11 residues long. CDR3 sequence: CANSFHGTQYF. The CDR3 bases are TGTGCCAACAGCTTTCATGGGACCCAGTACTTC. Supplemented by reference TRBV7-2 and TRBJ2-5, the full variable domain reads GAGVSQSPSNKVTEKGKDVELRCDPISGHTALYWYRQSLGQGLEFLIYFQGNSAPDKSGLPSDRFSAERTGGSVSTLTIQRTQQEDSAVYLCANSFHGTQYFGPGTRLLVL.